The entry below gives a single T cell receptor (beta chain) sequence along with its context. As yet, its antigen is unknown. Splitting of each subset's genomic DNA was done evenly across several immunoSEQ plates. TCRdb's copy holds only in-frame clones and misses some; the assay was immunoSEQ multiplex PCR. The sample yields more than 2 million clones, approximately 96% seen once. Germline V gives CDR1 MNHEY, CDR2 SMNVEV (reference sequence). Deletions cut 5 bases from V and 0 bases from J, with 14 bases between. The CDR3 contains 16 residues. The data belong to a study of shared clonotypes between healthy human individuals. Overall study results and limits: Of the naive CD4 clonotypes, around 4.7% were shared across several donors. Sample collection involved blood only; tissue repertoires are likely different. Estimated clonotype richness was generally higher in naive than memory subsets.

This receptor was taken from a man between 18 and 35 years old in good health. This sequence joins TRBV27 and TRBJ1-5; D remains unclear. Sequenced: naive CD4+ T cells sorted from blood. Indicated subset: CD45RA+ positively selected. The CDR3 protein is CASSPQDWYSNQPQHF. The CDR3 DNA follows: TGTGCCAGCAGTCCTCAGGACTGGTATAGCAATCAGCCCCAGCATTTT.